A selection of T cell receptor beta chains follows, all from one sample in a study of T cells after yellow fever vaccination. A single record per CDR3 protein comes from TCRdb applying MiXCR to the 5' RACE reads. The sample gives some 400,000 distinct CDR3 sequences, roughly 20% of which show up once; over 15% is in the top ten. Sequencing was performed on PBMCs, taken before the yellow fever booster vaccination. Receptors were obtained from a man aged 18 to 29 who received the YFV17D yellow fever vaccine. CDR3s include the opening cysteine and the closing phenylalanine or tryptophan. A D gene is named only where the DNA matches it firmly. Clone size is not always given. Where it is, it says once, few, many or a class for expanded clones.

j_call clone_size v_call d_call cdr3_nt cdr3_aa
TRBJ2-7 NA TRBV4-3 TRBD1 TGCGCCAGCAGCCAAGGACAGGGGTACACCTACGAGCAGTACTTC CASSQGQGYTYEQYF
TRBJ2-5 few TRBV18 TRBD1 TGTGCCAGCTCACCAAGGACAGGGAAAGGAGAGACCCAGTACTTC CASSPRTGKGETQYF
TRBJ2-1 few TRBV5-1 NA TGCGCCAGCAGCCAATACCGTGCAGGGGGGGACAATGAGCAGTTCTTC CASSQYRAGGDNEQFF
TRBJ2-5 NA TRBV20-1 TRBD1 TGCAGTGCTAGGGGACAGGGTGAGGCGACCCAGTACTTC CSARGQGEATQYF
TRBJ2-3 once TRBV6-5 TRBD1 TGTGCCAGCAGTTACTCGGGGACAGGGAGCGCAGATACGCAGTATTTT CASSYSGTGSADTQYF
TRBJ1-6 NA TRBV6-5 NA TGTGCCAGCAGTTCGTACAGGGCGGTTAAGTCACCCCTCCACTTT CASSSYRAVKSPLHF
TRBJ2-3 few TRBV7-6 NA TGTGCCAGCAGCTCGTGGGGCTCAGAGAGGGATACGCAGTATTTT CASSSWGSERDTQYF
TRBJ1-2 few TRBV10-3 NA TGTGCCATCAGTGAGTCTCGCAGGTCAAAAACTAACTATGGCTACACCTTC CAISESRRSKTNYGYTF
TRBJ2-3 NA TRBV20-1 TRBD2 TGCAGTGCCATTAGCGGGGGGACTAGCACAGATACGCAGTATTTT CSAISGGTSTDTQYF
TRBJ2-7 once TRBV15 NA TGTGCCACCAGCAGGGATAAGAACCTCTACGAGCAGTACTTC CATSRDKNLYEQYF
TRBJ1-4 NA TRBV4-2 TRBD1 TGTGCCAGCAGCCGGGGACAGCCCACTCTCGGGTATGAAAAACTGTTTTTT CASSRGQPTLGYEKLFF
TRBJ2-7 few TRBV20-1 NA TGCAGTGCTCTACTTGGACGACCCGGGGCAGAGCAGTACTTC CSALLGRPGAEQYF
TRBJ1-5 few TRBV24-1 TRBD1 TGTGCCACCAGTGACACCCCGGACAGGGGCCAGCCCCAGCATTTT CATSDTPDRGQPQHF
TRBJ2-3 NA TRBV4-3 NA TGCGCCAGCAGCCACAGCAGCTCTGGCACAGATACGCAGTATTTT CASSHSSSGTDTQYF
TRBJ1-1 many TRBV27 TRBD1 TGTGCCAGCAGTATCCTGGGACAGGCCAGCACTGAAGCTTTCTTT CASSILGQASTEAFF
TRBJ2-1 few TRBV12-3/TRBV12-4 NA TGTGCCAGCAGTGCGGACGGGGTTAATGAGCAGTTCTTC CASSADGVNEQFF
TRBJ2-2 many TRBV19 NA TGTGCCAGTAGTATAGACTGGACCGGGGAGCTGTTTTTT CASSIDWTGELFF
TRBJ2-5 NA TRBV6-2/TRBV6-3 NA TGTGCCAGCAGTTACCCCAAAGAGACCCAGTACTTC CASSYPKETQYF
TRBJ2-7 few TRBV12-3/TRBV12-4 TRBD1 TGTGCCAGCAGTCCGGGACAGGGGACTGCCAACGAGCAGTACTTC CASSPGQGTANEQYF
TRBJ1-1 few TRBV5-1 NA TGCGCCAGCAGCTTGGTGCCGAGCAACACTGAAGCTTTCTTT CASSLVPSNTEAFF
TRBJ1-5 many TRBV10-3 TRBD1 TGTGCCATCAGTGAACCCGGGACAGATAATCAGCCCCAGCATTTT CAISEPGTDNQPQHF
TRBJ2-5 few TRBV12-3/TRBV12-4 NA TGTGCCAGCAGTCCATACCTCGGGGCTCAAGAGACCCAGTACTTC CASSPYLGAQETQYF
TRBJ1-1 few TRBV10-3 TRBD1 TGTGCCATCAGTCCGGGACAGGGCGGGTTAGAAGCTTTCTTT CAISPGQGGLEAFF
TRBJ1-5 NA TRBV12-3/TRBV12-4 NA TGTGCCAGCAGTTTCTCCCGAAATCAGCCCCAGCATTTT CASSFSRNQPQHF
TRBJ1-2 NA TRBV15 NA TGTGCCACCAGCAGATCAGGGTACGATGGCTACACCTTC CATSRSGYDGYTF
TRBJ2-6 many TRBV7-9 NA TGTGCCAGCAGTCCTCCAGGGAACGGGGCCAACGTCCTGACTTTC CASSPPGNGANVLTF
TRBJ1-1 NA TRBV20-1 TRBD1 TGCAGTGCTAAGAGGACAGGGCTAAACACTGAAGCTTTCTTT CSAKRTGLNTEAFF
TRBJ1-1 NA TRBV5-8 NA TGTGCCAGCAGCTTGTTGTCGGGGGTCACTGAAGCTTTCTTT CASSLLSGVTEAFF
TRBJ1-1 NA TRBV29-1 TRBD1 TGCAGCGTGGCCACCCGGGACAGAAATAACACTGAAGCTTTCTTT CSVATRDRNNTEAFF
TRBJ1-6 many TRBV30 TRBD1 TGTGCCTGGCACCGGGACAGGGCAACGACCCTCCACTTT CAWHRDRATTLHF
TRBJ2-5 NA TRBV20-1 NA TGCAGTGCTAATCATAGACGGGGGGCGAGCGGAGAGACCCAGTACTTC CSANHRRGASGETQYF
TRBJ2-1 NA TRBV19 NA TGTGCCAGTATTAGTGTCGGGAATCGGAATGAGCAGTTCTTC CASISVGNRNEQFF
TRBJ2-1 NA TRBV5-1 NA TGCGCCAGCAGCTTGGCTCTGGTTGGTGAGCAGTTCTTC CASSLALVGEQFF
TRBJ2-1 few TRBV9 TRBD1 TGTGCCAGCAGCGTCCGGGACAGGGTATTGAATGAGCAGTTCTTC CASSVRDRVLNEQFF
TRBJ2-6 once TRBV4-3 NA TGCGCCAGCAGCCAAGGATCCCCATACTCTGGGGCCAACGTCCTGACTTTC CASSQGSPYSGANVLTF
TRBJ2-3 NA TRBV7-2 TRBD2 TGTGCCAGCAGCTTAGTTGGGACTAGCGGGGGGCTTGATACGCAGTATTTT CASSLVGTSGGLDTQYF
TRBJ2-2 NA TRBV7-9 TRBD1 TGTGCCAGCAGACCCGGGACAGGGAACACCGGGGAGCTGTTTTTT CASRPGTGNTGELFF
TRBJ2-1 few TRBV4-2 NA TGTGCCAGCAGCCAGGGGGTTTTCAATGAGCAGTTCTTC CASSQGVFNEQFF
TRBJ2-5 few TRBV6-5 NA TGTGCCAGCAGGATCGGCTTCCAAGAGACCCAGTACTTC CASRIGFQETQYF
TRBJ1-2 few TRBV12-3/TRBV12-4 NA TGTGCCAGCAGCCCCTTCCCAGGGTATGGCTACACCTTC CASSPFPGYGYTF
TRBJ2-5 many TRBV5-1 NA TGCGCCAGCAGCACGGACCCGCGGGGTCAAGAGACCCAGTACTTC CASSTDPRGQETQYF
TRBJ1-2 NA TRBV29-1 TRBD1 TGCAGCGTCCGCGGGACAGGGGATGGATATGGCTACACCTTC CSVRGTGDGYGYTF
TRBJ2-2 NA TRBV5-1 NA TGCGCCAGCAGCTTAGGGCCGGCGGGGATCACCGGGGAGCTGTTTTTT CASSLGPAGITGELFF
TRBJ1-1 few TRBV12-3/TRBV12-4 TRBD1 TGTGCCAGCAGTTCGCCGCCGGGGACAGGGCTTGAAGCTTTCTTT CASSSPPGTGLEAFF
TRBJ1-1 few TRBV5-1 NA TGCGCCAGCAGTCAGACCGCAGGGGAGGGCACTGAAGCTTTCTTT CASSQTAGEGTEAFF
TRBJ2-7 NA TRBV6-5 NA TGTGCCAGCAGTTACTCGATTGTTATACAGGGTCTCTACGAGCAGTACTTC CASSYSIVIQGLYEQYF
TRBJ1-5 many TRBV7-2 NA TGTGCCAGCAGCAGACCCAATCAGCCCCAGCATTTT CASSRPNQPQHF
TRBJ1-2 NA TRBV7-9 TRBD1 TGTGCCAGCAGCCACGGGACAGGGGGCGGCTATGGCTACACCTTC CASSHGTGGGYGYTF
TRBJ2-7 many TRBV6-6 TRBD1 TGTGCCAGCAGCCGAGGGGGACAGGGGGCAGCGGACGAGCAGTACTTC CASSRGGQGAADEQYF
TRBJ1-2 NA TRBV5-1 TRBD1 TGCGCCAGCAGCCCGGACAGGACAGGCTATGGCTACACCTTC CASSPDRTGYGYTF
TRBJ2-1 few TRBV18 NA TGTGCCAGCTCGCGAACAGGGAACAATGAGCAGTTCTTC CASSRTGNNEQFF
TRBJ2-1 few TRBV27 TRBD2 TGTGCCAGCAAACCCGTAGCGGGGAGCTCCTACAATGAGCAGTTCTTC CASKPVAGSSYNEQFF
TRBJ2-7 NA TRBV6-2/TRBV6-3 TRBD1 TGTGCCAGCAGTTACTCGATCCGGGACAGTTCCTACGAGCAGTACTTC CASSYSIRDSSYEQYF